The 23 T cell receptor beta chains given below trace back to one sample, sequenced in a study of cytomegalovirus exposure and HLA in healthy donors. Researchers ran the PCR with 60 Vbeta and 13 Jbeta primers. The protocol was immunoSEQ multiplex PCR, while the TCRdb copy is restricted to in-frame clones and leaves out a portion. The sample shows under 200,000 clones, roughly 74% of them seen only once. The sample taken for sequencing was PBMCs. These receptors originate from a young woman in good health and CMV-seronegative.

This clone has a handful of counts. The chain couples TRBV6-4 to TRBJ2-1; possible D gene TRBD2, 5 bases. Germline assignment: CDR1 MRHNA and CDR2 SNTAGT. This CDR3 comprises 15 residues. Trimming pared 0 bases from V and 6 bases from J, leaving 12 bases between. CDR3 bases: TGTGCCAGCAGTGACTCTGAGGGAGCGGTCAATGAGCAGTTCTTC. This sequence encodes CASSDSEGAVNEQFF.

The rearrangement links TRBV29-1 to TRBJ2-3, with D possibly being TRBD2 (6 bases). Trimming took 1 base from V and 1 from J, leaving 12 bases between them. The CDR3 runs to 15 residues. Looked up from germline, CDR1 is SQVTM and CDR2 is ANQGSEA. The CDR3 DNA follows: TGCAGCGTTGAAGGCGGGATCGGAGGCACAGATACGCAGTATTTT. This encodes CSVEGGIGGTDTQYF.

The chain couples TRBV19 to TRBJ2-7, with TRBD1 matching over 7 bases. The germline V gene encodes CDR1 LNHDA and CDR2 SQIVND (reference sequence). The length of the CDR3 is 14 residues. J lost 0 bases, V lost 7 bases, and 6 bases had no gene match. In DNA, the CDR3 is TGTGCCAGTACACCGGGACAGTTCTCCTACGAGCAGTACTTC. As protein: CASTPGQFSYEQYF. Full variable domain (rest looked up from reference TRBV19 and TRBJ2-7): DGGITQSPKYLFRKEGQNVTLSCEQNLNHDAMYWYRQDPGQGLRLIYYSQIVNDFQKGDIAEGYSVSREKKESFPLTVTSAQKNPTAFYLCASTPGQFSYEQYFGPGTRLTVT.

This clone has only one observation. The chain recombines TRBV18 with TRBJ2-1, with TRBD2 matching 10 bases. V was pared by 3 bases and J by 9 bases, with 8 bases of the junction left unmatched. Per germline, CDR1 KGHSH and CDR2 LQKENI. CDR3 size: 15 residues. The CDR3 is CASSPQSGRVVEQFF. CDR3 nucleotides: TGTGCCAGCTCACCTCAAAGCGGGAGGGTGGTTGAGCAGTTCTTC.

The rearrangement uses TRBV29-1 and TRBJ2-1; D perhaps matches TRBD1 (5 bases). Deletions cut 2 bases from V and 7 bases from J, with 15 bases between. In germline, CDR1 is SQVTM, CDR2 ANQGSEA. This CDR3 is built from 14 residues. The DNA of the CDR3 is TGCAGCGTTGAAAGACAGATTGGACCTAATGAGCAGTTCTTC. The encoded protein is CSVERQIGPNEQFF.

The genes are TRBV7-6 and TRBJ2-7; D is possibly TRBD1 (6 bases). CDR3 length: 13 residues. The ends were cut back, 4 bases at V and 4 bases at J, with 11 bases in the middle. Germline lookup yields CDR1 SGHVS and CDR2 FNYEAQ. CDR3 sequence (DNA): TGTGCCAGCAGCTCGCCGACAGGTTACGAGCAGTACTTC. Translation: CASSSPTGYEQYF.

The CDR3 DNA reads TGTGCCAGCAGCTTCGAGGACAGGGAGATTGAAAAACTGTTTTTT. This gives the protein CASSFEDREIEKLFF. The chain joins TRBV7-9 to TRBJ1-4; 8 bases align to TRBD1. CDR3 length: 15 residues. J lost 7 bases, V lost 3 bases, and 7 bases had no gene match. Germline values: CDR1 SEHNR, CDR2 FQNEAQ (reference sequence).

The rearrangement joins TRBV7-9 to TRBJ2-4; D is possibly TRBD1 (6 bases). This CDR3 spans 15 amino acids. V was clipped by 3 bases and J by 2 bases, with 11 bases between them. Germline V lookup: CDR1 SEHNR, CDR2 FQNEAQ (reference sequence). CDR3 nucleotide sequence: TGTGCCAGCAGCTTTCCACAGGGCTCCAAAAACATTCAGTACTTC. This encodes CASSFPQGSKNIQYF.

The CDR3 sequence is CASSSGTGAYNEQFF. The CDR3 DNA reads TGTGCCAGCAGCTCCGGGACAGGAGCCTACAATGAGCAGTTCTTC. The J gene is TRBJ2-1, the V gene TRBV7-6, with 8 bases that match TRBD1. CDR3 length equals 15 residues. V lost 4 bases to trimming and J lost 2 bases; unmatched junction nucleotides: 4. Germline assignment: CDR1 SGHVS and CDR2 FNYEAQ.

V and J are TRBV6-6 and TRBJ1-4; TRBD1 might be the D (5 bases). Looked up from germline, CDR1 is MNHNY and CDR2 is SVGAGI (reference sequence). Trimming removed 6 bases from V and 3 bases from J, with 11 bases in between. The CDR3 totals 14 residues. Here the CDR3 reads CASRKAGANEKLFF. The CDR3 DNA reads as TGTGCCAGCAGAAAGGCGGGGGCTAATGAAAAACTGTTTTTT.

The chain is built from TRBV29-1 and TRBJ2-7, with a weak D call TRBD2 (5 bases). This CDR3 is built from 13 residues. Germline V gene data show CDR1 as SQVTM and CDR2 as ANQGSEA. Trimming cost V 1 base and J 4 bases, with 11 bases left between them. The CDR3 region is CSVEGGAEYEQYF. CDR3 in DNA: TGCAGCGTTGAAGGGGGAGCGGAATACGAGCAGTACTTC.

The J gene is TRBJ1-5, the V gene TRBV5-5; 7 nucleotides agree with TRBD1. Germline CDR1 SGHKS, CDR2 YYEKEE (reference sequence). CDR3 size: 18 residues. V lost 2 bases and J lost 3; bases outside the gene matches: 14. CDR3 DNA: TGTGCCAGCAGCTTAAGGGACAGTGCATTTGTATTCAATCAGCCCCAGCATTTT. Protein product: CASSLRDSAFVFNQPQHF.

In its sample, this clone was seen once. The chain employs TRBV19 and TRBJ1-2; TRBD1 matches at 7 bases. CDR1 and CDR2 from the germline V gene are LNHDA and SQIVND (reference sequence). This CDR3 is built from 16 residues. Losses at the gene ends were 5 bases for V and 6 bases for J; bases not matched to a gene: 15. The CDR3 DNA sequence: TGTGCCAGTAGTCAGGACAGGCGTGCGACTGGGAATGGCTACACCTTC. This gives the protein CASSQDRRATGNGYTF.

V is TRBV6-5 and J is TRBJ2-2; tentative D call: TRBD1 (6 bases). V was trimmed by 6 bases and J by 5 bases, leaving 13 bases between them. CDR1 is MNHEY and CDR2 is SVGAGI in the germline V gene. This CDR3 spans 14 amino acids. The CDR3 nucleotides are TGTGCCAGCAGCATCAGGGGACGGACCGGGGAGCTGTTTTTT. Translation gives CASSIRGRTGELFF.

The chain has TRBV5-8 and TRBJ2-1, with 10 bases matching TRBD2. CDR3 length: 16 residues. V shed 0 bases, J shed 6 bases, and the junction held 6 bases outside the gene matches. Germline CDR1 reads SGHTS; CDR2 reads YDEGEE. CDR3 amino acids: CASSLGVSGGFNEQFF. The CDR3 bases are TGTGCCAGCAGCTTGGGAGTTAGCGGGGGGTTCAATGAGCAGTTCTTC.

The J gene is TRBJ1-1, the V gene TRBV7-3; D remains unclear. This CDR3 is 13 amino acids long. CDR1 is SGHTA and CDR2 is FQGTGA in the germline V gene. The ends were cut back, 4 bases at V and 11 bases at J, with 17 bases in the middle. This CDR3 reads CASSSGAGSVAFF. The CDR3 DNA sequence: TGTGCCAGCAGCTCAGGTGCAGGATCGGTTGCTTTCTTT.

This rearrangement joins TRBV14 to TRBJ2-5; D gene uncertain. V was pared by 1 base and J by 10 bases, with 13 bases between. Germline V CDR1 and CDR2: SGHDN, FVKESK. The CDR3 consists of 13 residues. The CDR3 sequence is CASSQGLYSYQYF. Written as DNA, the CDR3 is TGTGCCAGCAGCCAAGGACTCTACTCCTACCAGTACTTC.

The chain uses TRBV7-9 and TRBJ1-5, with 7 bases aligning to TRBD1. Germline CDR1 is SEHNR and CDR2 is FQNEAQ (reference sequence). The V and J ends lost 5 bases and 11 bases, in that order; junction bases with no gene match: 6. This CDR3 comprises 12 residues. In DNA form, the CDR3 reads TGTGCCAGCAGCCGGACAGGTGAGTCCCAGCATTTT. Protein sequence: CASSRTGESQHF.

The chain links TRBV30 to TRBJ2-6, with TRBD2 as a possible D gene (6 bases). V lost 8 bases, J lost 1 base, and 18 bases lay in between. This CDR3 has 16 residues. Germline V gene data show CDR1 as GTSNPN and CDR2 as SVGIG (reference sequence). The CDR3 is CAQTGDPISGANVLTF. As DNA, the CDR3 is TGTGCCCAAACGGGGGATCCCATATCTGGGGCCAACGTCCTGACTTTC.

The chain links TRBV5-1 to TRBJ2-7, with TRBD1 matching over 7 bases. Germline assignment: CDR1 SGHRS and CDR2 YFSETQ. The CDR3 is made up of 13 amino acids. The V segment lost 0 bases and the J segment 4 bases; nucleotides outside the gene matches: 1. The CDR3 coding sequence is TGCGCCAGCAGCTTGGGGGACAGATACGAGCAGTACTTC. Its protein product is CASSLGDRYEQYF. Full variable domain (remainder filled in from reference TRBV5-1 and TRBJ2-7): KAGVTQTPRYLIKTRGQQVTLSCSPISGHRSVSWYQQTPGQGLQFLFEYFSETQRNKGNFPGRFSGRQFSNSRSEMNVSTLELGDSALYLCASSLGDRYEQYFGPGTRLTVT.

For the CDR3, the DNA is TGTGCCAGTACTGGGACAGGGATACTTTATGGCTACACCTTC. Encoded protein: CASTGTGILYGYTF. The chain joins TRBV19 to TRBJ1-2; 9 positions agree with TRBD1. Germline CDR1 LNHDA, CDR2 SQIVND (reference sequence). Trimming took 7 bases from V and 5 from J; bases not matched to a gene: 8. The CDR3 extends over 14 amino acids.

The chain joins TRBV15 to TRBJ2-3; 10 bases fit TRBD2. The junction had 16 bases not matched to a gene; V was cut back by 5 bases and J by 5 bases. The length of the CDR3 is 18 residues. Germline assignment: CDR1 LNHNV and CDR2 YYDKDF (reference sequence). CDR3 nucleotides: TGTGCCACCAGCGGGGAAGGGGGAGCGGGAGGGCCGCAAGATACGCAGTATTTT. It translates to CATSGEGGAGGPQDTQYF.

The chain carries TRBV5-6 and TRBJ2-5; either TRBD1 or TRBD2 may supply D (5 bases each). The J call may be in error: the DNA end matches TRBJ2-7 better. CDR1 and CDR2 from the germline V gene are SGHDT and YYEEEE. The CDR3 loop spans 17 amino acids. CDR3 region: CASSLGIWTTSSYEQYF. The CDR3 nucleotides are TGTGCCAGCAGCTTGGGTATTTGGACAACTAGCTCCTACGAGCAGTACTTC.